Each of the 29 T cell receptor beta chains below was sequenced from the same sample in a study of cytomegalovirus exposure and HLA in healthy donors (dated by TCRdb to the late 2010s). To prepare the library, the immunoSEQ multiplex PCR assay was applied. TCRdb's version of the immuneACCESS table is confined to in-frame rearrangements and falls short of the full clone set. An unresolved V gene accounts for under half of the shortfall where checked; the remainder is of unknown origin. The sample table lists under 95,000 clones, over 85% of them with a count of one. Less than 2.5% of the sample comes from the top ten. The material sequenced was PBMCs. The receptors were gathered from a woman under 30 in good health and CMV-seronegative.

The J gene is TRBJ2-7, the V gene TRBV7-9, with unresolved D. V was pared by 2 bases and J by 0 bases, with 5 bases between. In germline, CDR1 is SEHNR, CDR2 FQNEAQ (reference sequence). The CDR3 is 13 amino acids. This chain's CDR3 is CASSLPLSYEQYF. CDR3 coding DNA: TGTGCCAGCAGCTTACCCCTCTCCTACGAGCAGTACTTC.

V is TRBV30 and J is TRBJ2-1, with TRBD2 identical over 8 bases. The junction had 14 bases not matched to a gene; V was cut back by 2 bases and J by 8 bases. The CDR3 contains 16 residues. Germline V gene data show CDR1 as GTSNPN and CDR2 as SVGIG (reference sequence). The CDR3 DNA follows: TGTGCCTGGAGTTCTCCGGGTCTCGGGGGGGCCGATGAGCAGTTCTTC. Its protein product is CAWSSPGLGGADEQFF.

J is TRBJ2-3 and V is TRBV6-5, with D tentatively TRBD1 (5 bases). Germline assignment: CDR1 MNHEY and CDR2 SVGAGI. The CDR3 spans 15 residues. V lost 4 bases and J 0 bases, leaving 11 bases between the germline ends. The CDR3 sequence is CASSLQGTSTDTQYF. The CDR3 bases are TGTGCCAGCAGTTTGCAGGGAACAAGCACAGATACGCAGTATTTT.

The chain employs TRBV7-9 and TRBJ1-6; 9 nucleotides match TRBD1. This CDR3 has 16 residues. V lost 3 bases, J lost 7 bases, and 7 bases stayed unmatched. Germline loops: CDR1 SEHNR, CDR2 FQNEAQ (reference sequence). The CDR3 DNA follows: TGTGCCAGCAGCTTCGACAGGGGGGGCGCGAATTCACCCCTCCACTTT. Translated: CASSFDRGGANSPLHF.

V usage is TRBV27 and J usage is TRBJ2-5; D not resolved. Germline CDR1 is MNHEY and CDR2 is SMNVEV (reference sequence). The CDR3 sequence is 14 residues long. V lost 5 bases to trimming and J lost 0 bases, with 10 bases between them. As DNA, the CDR3 is TGTGCCAGCAGTCCCTTCCTAAACCAAGAGACCCAGTACTTC. Translating it yields CASSPFLNQETQYF.

This chain links TRBV2 with TRBJ2-5; 7 bases are a match to TRBD1. The junction had 14 bases not matched to a gene; V was cut back by 7 bases and J by 3 bases. The CDR3 consists of 16 residues. Germline CDR1 and CDR2: SNHLY and FYNNEI. CDR3: CASIEYRGRRKETQYF. In DNA, the CDR3 is TGTGCCAGCATTGAGTACAGGGGAAGGAGGAAAGAGACCCAGTACTTC.

The chain employs TRBV19 and TRBJ2-4; 7 positions agree with TRBD1. CDR1 and CDR2 (germline): LNHDA, SQIVND (reference sequence). V was pared by 6 bases and J by 3 bases, with 5 bases of the junction left unmatched. The CDR3 length is 14 residues. DNA of the CDR3: TGTGCCAGTAGCAGCCGGGACAGCAAAAACATTCAGTACTTC. Encoded protein: CASSSRDSKNIQYF.

Only one count was recorded for this clone. The rearrangement uses TRBV11-2 and TRBJ2-1; the D gene is possibly TRBD2 (6 bases). The CDR3 is 16 residues long. Trimming removed 0 bases from V and 8 bases from J, with 17 bases in between. Germline CDR1 is SGHAT and CDR2 is FQNNGV. The CDR3 coding sequence is TGTGCCAGCAGCTTAGATTGGGTGGACGGAGGGCATGAGCAGTTCTTC. Its protein is CASSLDWVDGGHEQFF.

V is TRBV4-2 and J is TRBJ2-7; no reliable D call. CDR1 and CDR2 from the germline V gene are LGHNA and YNFKEQ. CDR3 length: 13 residues. The V and J ends lost 0 bases and 5 bases respectively, with 8 bases between them. Here the CDR3 reads CASSQDLEDEQYF. The CDR3 DNA reads as TGTGCCAGCAGCCAAGATTTAGAAGACGAGCAGTACTTC.

The genes are TRBV6-5 and TRBJ2-1; 7 bases align to TRBD2. Losses at the gene ends were 2 bases for V and 2 bases for J; bases not matched to a gene: 6. CDR1 and CDR2 from the germline V gene are MNHEY and SVGAGI. The CDR3 spans 16 residues. As DNA, the CDR3 is TGTGCCAGCAGTTACACCGGGACTAAGACCTACAATGAGCAGTTCTTC. Amino acids: CASSYTGTKTYNEQFF.

A note on this clone: Other nucleotide sequences in the sample specify the same CDR3. The J gene is TRBJ2-2, the V gene TRBV20-1; a weak D match, TRBD2 (5 bases). CDR1 is DFQATT and CDR2 is SNEGSKA in the germline V gene (reference sequence). V lost 3 bases, J lost 6 bases, and 5 bases lay in between. CDR3 size: 11 residues. The CDR3 loop is CSARRAGELFF. The CDR3 DNA reads TGCAGTGCTAGGCGGGCCGGGGAGCTGTTTTTT.

V usage is TRBV6-1 and J usage is TRBJ1-1, with 8 bases lining up with TRBD1. The J segment lost 5 bases and the V segment lost 3 bases, leaving 5 bases of the junction unmatched. The CDR3 is 14 amino acids. From germline, CDR1 is MNHNS and CDR2 SASEGT. The CDR3 loop is CASSETGEGTEAFF. In nucleotides, the CDR3 is TGTGCCAGCAGTGAGACAGGGGAAGGGACTGAAGCTTTCTTT.

This clone was observed a handful of times. V is TRBV19 and J is TRBJ2-7, with 9 positions matching TRBD1. V was clipped by 6 bases and J by 4 bases; unmatched bases: 7. There are 14 residues in the CDR3. The germline V gene encodes CDR1 LNHDA and CDR2 SQIVND (reference sequence). As DNA, the CDR3 is TGTGCCAGTAGGCCACGGGACAGGGCTTACGAGCAGTACTTC. Protein product: CASRPRDRAYEQYF.

The genes are TRBV29-1 and TRBJ1-5; D not resolved. The CDR3 extends over 14 amino acids. The germline V gene encodes CDR1 SQVTM and CDR2 ANQGSEA. Between the trimmed V and J ends, which lost 8 bases and 2 bases, there was a span of 16 bases. CDR3 nucleotides: TGCAGCCCCAAAACGGGGTTATGCAATCAGCCCCAGCATTTT. Its protein product is CSPKTGLCNQPQHF.

This chain joins TRBV14 and TRBJ1-1, with 7 bases that match TRBD1. The germline V gene encodes CDR1 SGHDN and CDR2 FVKESK. This CDR3 has 14 residues. V lost 2 bases and J lost 11; bases outside the gene matches: 11. The CDR3 DNA reads TGTGCCAGCAGCCAATTTAAAGGGGGCCTATGGGCTTTCTTT. It yields the protein CASSQFKGGLWAFF.

Only one count was recorded for this clone. The chain couples TRBV15 to TRBJ2-1; 7 positions agree with TRBD2. This CDR3 spans 15 amino acids. Germline CDR1 LNHNV, CDR2 YYDKDF (reference sequence). Trimming cost V 5 bases and J 8 bases; bases outside gene matches: 12. The CDR3 nucleotides are TGTGCCACCAGCTCAGGCGGGGGAGAGGCAGATGAGCAGTTCTTC. It encodes CATSSGGGEADEQFF.

The rearrangement uses TRBV19 and TRBJ2-4; 7 nucleotides line up with TRBD1. V lost 2 bases to trimming and J lost 0 bases; unmatched junction nucleotides: 10. CDR3 length equals 18 residues. Germline CDR1 LNHDA, CDR2 SQIVND (reference sequence). The CDR3 is CASSISGQANIAKNIQYF. CDR3 DNA: TGTGCCAGTAGTATAAGTGGACAGGCGAATATAGCCAAAAACATTCAGTACTTC.

As for this clone: One end of the junction does not line up with germline, which may come from a read error. The rearrangement links TRBV11-1 to TRBJ2-5; 8 nucleotides align to TRBD1. The CDR3 length is 14 residues. Looked up from germline, CDR1 is SGHAT and CDR2 is FQDESV (reference sequence). In DNA form, the CDR3 reads TGTGCCAGCAGCAAGACAGGGGACCACGAGACCCAGTACTTC. Translation gives CASSKTGDHETQYF.

For the CDR3, the DNA is TGCGCCAGCAGCGCCAGGGGGAACACTGAAGCTTTCTTT. Translation: CASSARGNTEAFF. V usage is TRBV5-1 and J usage is TRBJ1-1; weak D call: TRBD1 (6 bases). V was trimmed by 4 bases and J by 1 base, leaving 8 bases between them. Germline CDR1 and CDR2: SGHRS and YFSETQ. This CDR3 is built from 13 residues.

The chain recombines TRBV5-1 with TRBJ1-1; no firm D call. The CDR3 has 14 residues. Per the germline V gene, CDR1 is SGHRS and CDR2 is YFSETQ. V shed 4 bases and J shed 3 bases, with 13 bases lying between them. The CDR3 DNA sequence: TGCGCCAGCAGCGTACTAACGGCGGACACTGAAGCTTTCTTT. Translated, it gives CASSVLTADTEAFF.

This clone showed up just a few times. The V and J genes are TRBV15 and TRBJ1-2; D not certain. Germline values: CDR1 LNHNV, CDR2 YYDKDF (reference sequence). The V end lost 1 base, the J end lost 8 bases, and 11 bases lay between the germline ends. The length of the CDR3 is 13 residues. CDR3 amino acids: CATSRVREGGYTF. CDR3 DNA: TGTGCCACCAGCAGAGTTAGGGAGGGCGGCTACACCTTC.

V and J are TRBV9 and TRBJ1-5; 8 bases match TRBD1. The CDR3 runs to 15 residues. The germline V gene encodes CDR1 SGDLS and CDR2 YYNGEE. The J segment lost 0 bases and the V segment lost 4 bases, leaving 3 bases of the junction unmatched. CDR3 amino acids: CASSSGTGSNQPQHF. In nucleotides, the CDR3 is TGTGCCAGCAGCTCAGGGACAGGTAGCAATCAGCCCCAGCATTTT.

V is TRBV10-3 and J is TRBJ2-1; 10 bases line up with TRBD2. The germline V gene has CDR1 ENHRY and CDR2 SYGVKD. This CDR3 has 13 amino acids. V shed 7 bases, J shed 6 bases, and the junction held 3 bases outside the gene matches. The CDR3 protein is CAIMPSGSNEQFF. The CDR3 nucleotides read TGTGCCATCATGCCTAGCGGGAGCAATGAGCAGTTCTTC.

V and J are TRBV9 and TRBJ2-7; 7 bases are shared with TRBD1. J was trimmed by 5 bases and V by 3 bases; bases with no gene match: 8. The CDR3 covers 14 residues. Germline values: CDR1 SGDLS, CDR2 YYNGEE. CDR3 in amino acids: CASSAGTAIHEQYF. DNA for the CDR3: TGTGCCAGCAGCGCCGGGACAGCAATCCACGAGCAGTACTTC. Looking up the rest from reference TRBV9 and TRBJ2-7 gives the full variable domain: DSGVTQTPKHLITATGQRVTLRCSPRSGDLSVYWYQQSLDQGLQFLIQYYNGEERAKGNILERFSAQQFPDLHSELNLSSLELGDSALYFCASSAGTAIHEQYFGPGTRLTVT.

The chain joins TRBV7-8 to TRBJ2-3; 7 bases are a match to TRBD1. Germline CDR1 SGHVS, CDR2 FQNEAQ. CDR3 length equals 15 residues. With 1 base clipped from V and 2 bases from J, the junction kept 3 bases outside the gene matches. Here the CDR3 reads CASSLDDRVTDTQYF. Written as DNA, the CDR3 is TGTGCCAGCAGCTTAGACGACAGGGTCACAGATACGCAGTATTTT.

This clone occurred once. V and J are TRBV28 and TRBJ2-1; perhaps TRBD2 as D (6 bases). Trimming cost V 8 bases and J 7 bases, with 12 bases left between them. The germline V gene encodes CDR1 MDHEN and CDR2 SYDVKM. The CDR3 runs to 12 residues. The CDR3 region is CASGTLRNEQFF. CDR3 nucleotides: TGTGCCAGCGGGACTTTACGAAATGAGCAGTTCTTC.

The V and J genes are TRBV7-8 and TRBJ1-1; a weak D match, TRBD1 (5 bases). The germline gives CDR1 SGHVS, CDR2 FQNEAQ. The CDR3 is 14 residues long. V lost 1 base and J 3 bases, leaving 9 bases between the germline ends. The CDR3: CASSLVGGDTEAFF. CDR3 nucleotide sequence: TGTGCCAGCAGCTTAGTAGGAGGGGACACTGAAGCTTTCTTT.

This clone has only a few counts. This chain joins TRBV28 and TRBJ1-5; D is uncertain. Trimming cost V 7 bases and J 4 bases, with 11 bases left between them. The CDR3 contains 13 residues. The germline V gene encodes CDR1 MDHEN and CDR2 SYDVKM. Here the CDR3 reads CASISPGNQPQHF. In nucleotides, the CDR3 is TGTGCCAGCATTTCCCCGGGGAATCAGCCCCAGCATTTT.

The V call is TRBV29-1, the J call TRBJ2-2, with D perhaps matching TRBD2 (5 bases). This CDR3 region has 14 residues. The germline gives CDR1 SQVTM, CDR2 ANQGSEA. Trimming pared 7 bases from V and 1 base from J, leaving 13 bases between. Here the CDR3 DNA reads TGCAGCGCCGAGATAGGACTGAACACCGGGGAGCTGTTTTTT. Residues: CSAEIGLNTGELFF.